This record covers a single TCR beta chain. Its cognate antigen is unknown. TCRdb's copy holds only in-frame clones and misses some; the assay was immunoSEQ multiplex PCR. Of tens of thousands of clones in the sample, just over 90% were seen once. This sample was included in a study of OX40 agonist ivuxolimab in advanced cancers. Study overall: The dose of intravenous ivuxolimab that patients received every 2 weeks ranged from 0.01 to 10 mg/kg.

Study-wide results and caveats: In CD8+ T cells, expanded clones were on average more numerous than in CD4+.

The CDR3 runs 15 residues. Looked up from germline, CDR1 is SGHDT and CDR2 is YYEEEE. After removal of 5 bases from V and 5 bases from J, the junction contained 11 bases not matched to a gene. V and J are TRBV5-6 and TRBJ2-7, with 9 bases matching TRBD1. The origin of this receptor is an adult with an advanced solid tumor such as melanoma, head and neck, liver or kidney cancer. Material: CD4+ or CD8+ T cells sorted from blood, obtained in a trial of the OX40 agonist ivuxolimab. CDR3 region: CASSPGTGPLDEQYF. CDR3 in DNA: TGTGCCAGCAGTCCAGGGACAGGGCCACTGGACGAGCAGTACTTC. The whole variable domain, filled in from reference TRBV5-6 and TRBJ2-7, reads DAGVTQSPTHLIKTRGQQVTLRCSPKSGHDTVSWYQQALGQGPQFIFQYYEEEERQRGNFPDRFSGHQFPNYSSELNVNALLLGDSALYLCASSPGTGPLDEQYFGPGTRLTVT.